This T cell receptor (beta chain) is drawn from a study of CD8+ T cells in alopecia areata. Extraction of RNA preceded its reverse transcription into cDNA, which served as the sequencing template. This table comes from immunoSEQ multiplex PCR, and its TCRdb copy is limited to in-frame clones, with some not included. The data hold roughly 150,000 clones, with about 50% observed a single time. CDR3 length: 13 residues. V shed 5 bases and J shed 8 bases, with 12 bases lying between them. Germline values: CDR1 SGHDN, CDR2 FVKESK. The input for sequencing was CD8+ T cells sorted from blood, taken at week 0. The source of this sequence is a human donor with alopecia areata. The rearrangement joins TRBV14 to TRBJ2-2; D not resolved. The CDR3 region is CASSVTLTGELFF. The CDR3, as DNA: TGTGCCAGCAGCGTGACCCTAACAGGGGAGCTGTTTTTT.